The 21 T cell receptor beta chains listed next were all sequenced from one sample in a study of blood T cells in healthy people across ages. Through a sample-barcoded 5' primer and a J-beta primer mix, a second PCR was run for roughly 6 to 11 cycles. TCRdb re-analysed the 5' RACE reads in MiXCR, keeping a single row per CDR3 protein. The table lists 1.5 million to 2 million distinct CDR3 sequences, roughly 30% of them singletons. The sample consisted of blood. The receptors originated from a woman in her 30s in good health.

A few counts support this clonotype. The J gene is TRBJ1-1, the V gene TRBV21-1. TRBV21-1 is deemed a pseudogene. CDR3 length equals 9 residues. For the CDR3, the DNA is TGTGCCAGCCTATTGCAAGCTTTCTTT. As protein: CASLLQAFF.

This chain links TRBV7-2 with TRBJ2-1, with 7 bases fitting TRBD2. V gave up 4 bases and J gave up 9 bases; unmatched junction bases: 12. The CDR3 extends over 15 amino acids. CDR1 and CDR2 (germline): SGHTA, FQGNSA. The CDR3 protein is CASSSDLAPGGEQFF. The CDR3 DNA reads as TGTGCCAGCAGCTCAGATCTAGCGCCGGGAGGTGAGCAGTTCTTC.

The rearrangement joins TRBV12-3 or TRBV12-4 to TRBJ2-3; tentative D call: TRBD1 (6 bases). CDR3 length: 14 amino acids. V lost 10 bases and J lost 2, with 16 bases in between. CDR3 in amino acids: CATTDRLNTDTQYF. The CDR3 DNA sequence: TGTGCCACCACAGACAGGCTGAACACAGATACGCAGTATTTT.

This sequence joins TRBV4-1 and TRBJ2-5, with no clear D. The CDR3 covers 16 residues. Germline V gene lookup returns CDR1 MGHRA and CDR2 YSYEKL. Trimming took 2 bases from V and 3 from J, leaving 16 bases between them. DNA of the CDR3: TGCGCCAGCAGCCAACTTTCATCCTACCAAGAAGAGACCCAGTACTTC. Amino acid sequence: CASSQLSSYQEETQYF.

The rearrangement uses TRBV12-3 or TRBV12-4 and TRBJ2-1; 13 positions match TRBD2. The CDR3 extends over 16 amino acids. The V gene end was trimmed by 1 base and the J gene end by 6 bases; junction bases not matched to a gene: 3. The CDR3 coding sequence is TGTGCCAGCAGTTTAGGAAGACTAGCGGGAGGCAATGAGCAGTTCTTC. Protein product: CASSLGRLAGGNEQFF.

In this sample, this clonotype turned up a few times. The chain has TRBV20-1 and TRBJ2-5; D is unclear. Germline-derived CDR1 and CDR2 are DFQATT and SNEGSKA (reference sequence). CDR3 length: 16 amino acids. V lost 2 bases, J lost 3 bases, and 19 bases lay in between. As DNA, the CDR3 is TGCAGTGCTAGACCTCACAACCGGATTGGGGAAGAGACCCAGTACTTC. The encoded protein is CSARPHNRIGEETQYF.

This clonotype was seen more than once but under ten times. This chain joins TRBV20-1 and TRBJ2-1; 9 bases match TRBD2. With 1 base clipped from V and 9 bases from J, the junction kept 13 bases outside the gene matches. Germline loops: CDR1 DFQATT, CDR2 SNEGSKA (reference sequence). This CDR3 is 16 amino acids long. The CDR3 sequence is CSARASEASGEGEQFF. In DNA form, the CDR3 reads TGCAGTGCTAGAGCTTCAGAAGCTAGCGGGGAAGGTGAGCAGTTCTTC.

This clonotype was recorded a few times. The chain uses TRBV7-9 and TRBJ2-1; 10 nucleotides line up with TRBD1. The CDR3 runs 15 residues. J gave up 2 bases and V 5 bases, and 3 bases lay outside the gene matches. The germline V gene encodes CDR1 SEHNR and CDR2 FQNEAQ (reference sequence). The chain's CDR3 is CASSEDRGAYNEQFF. Here the CDR3 DNA reads TGTGCCAGCAGCGAGGACAGGGGGGCCTACAATGAGCAGTTCTTC.

This clonotype was seen only a few times. The chain combines TRBV10-2 with TRBJ1-2; 8 bases fit TRBD1. Looked up from germline, CDR1 is WSHSY and CDR2 is SAAADI. With V trimmed by 0 bases and J by 8 bases, 5 bases remained unmatched. The CDR3 sequence is 14 residues long. The CDR3 loop reads CASSESTGGLGYTF. The DNA for the CDR3 is TGCGCCAGCAGTGAGTCCACAGGGGGATTGGGCTACACCTTC.

The table lists this clonotype with a few counts. The rearrangement links TRBV6-1 to TRBJ2-7, with 9 positions matching TRBD2. V was clipped by 1 base and J by 5 bases; unmatched bases: 9. The CDR3 is made up of 16 amino acids. From germline, CDR1 is MNHNS and CDR2 SASEGT. CDR3 coding DNA: TGTGCCAGCAGTGAAGGGGCGTGGAGCGGGAGGAACGAGCAGTACTTC. This sequence encodes CASSEGAWSGRNEQYF.

This clonotype has a single count. The V call is TRBV20-1, the J call TRBJ2-7; D is uncertain. The CDR3 runs to 15 residues. V was pared by 0 bases and J by 0 bases, with 12 bases between. In germline, CDR1 is DFQATT, CDR2 SNEGSKA (reference sequence). CDR3 sequence reads: CSAREGALSSYEQYF. DNA of the CDR3: TGCAGTGCTAGAGAAGGAGCCCTAAGCTCCTACGAGCAGTACTTC.

V usage is TRBV15 and J usage is TRBJ2-1; 13 bases align to TRBD2. The germline gives CDR1 LNHNV, CDR2 YYDKDF (reference sequence). With 6 bases clipped from V and 5 bases from J, the junction kept 7 bases outside the gene matches. The CDR3 has 16 amino acids. In DNA, the CDR3 is TGTGCCACCAGTCCTGAACTAGCGGGGGGGCACAATGAGCAGTTCTTC. Translated, it gives CATSPELAGGHNEQFF.

There are a few counts of this clonotype. The chain links TRBV11-2 to TRBJ2-5, with 9 bases aligning to TRBD1. The CDR3 has 14 amino acids. Trimming took 5 bases from V and 5 from J; bases not matched to a gene: 6. Per germline, CDR1 SGHAT and CDR2 FQNNGV. The CDR3 bases are TGTGCCAGCAGCGGACGGACAGGGGTTGAGACCCAGTACTTC. As protein: CASSGRTGVETQYF. Looking up the rest from reference TRBV11-2 and TRBJ2-5 gives the full variable domain: EAGVAQSPRYKIIEKRQSVAFWCNPISGHATLYWYQQILGQGPKLLIQFQNNGVVDDSQLPKDRFSAERLKGVDSTLKIQPAKLEDSAVYLCASSGRTGVETQYFGPGTRLLVL.

This clonotype was detected ten times or more. V and J are TRBV6-1 and TRBJ2-7; 12 nucleotides align to TRBD2. In germline, CDR1 is MNHNS, CDR2 SASEGT. J lost 6 bases, V lost 6 bases, and 6 bases had no gene match. The CDR3 spans 14 residues. CDR3 coding DNA: TGTGCCAGCAGCGCGACTAGCGGGAGTCGCGAGCAGTACTTC. It specifies CASSATSGSREQYF.

A few counts support this clonotype. The V and J genes are TRBV7-9 and TRBJ1-2; no clear D. The V gene lost 7 bases and the J gene lost 5 bases, with 11 bases spanning the gap. The germline V gene encodes CDR1 SEHNR and CDR2 FQNEAQ (reference sequence). CDR3 length equals 12 residues. The CDR3 loop reads CASTPETYGYTF. Written as DNA, the CDR3 is TGTGCCAGCACTCCGGAGACATATGGCTACACCTTC. The complete variable domain, with remaining parts taken from reference TRBV7-9 and TRBJ1-2, reads DTGVSQNPRHKITKRGQNVTFRCDPISEHNRLYWYRQTLGQGPEFLTYFQNEAQLEKSRLLSDRFSAERPKGSFSTLEIQRTEQGDSAMYLCASTPETYGYTFGSGTRLTVV.

This chain joins TRBV3-1 and TRBJ1-1; TRBD1 matches at 11 bases. V lost 0 bases to trimming and J lost 0 bases; unmatched junction nucleotides: 6. The germline gives CDR1 LGHDT, CDR2 YNNKEL (reference sequence). The CDR3 is 18 amino acids. CDR3 residues: CASSQDVGTGGMNTEAFF. CDR3 DNA: TGTGCCAGCAGCCAAGACGTGGGGACAGGGGGAATGAACACTGAAGCTTTCTTT.

The chain recombines TRBV5-6 with TRBJ2-7; D perhaps matches TRBD2 (6 bases). V was pared by 3 bases and J by 3 bases, with 13 bases between. Germline loops: CDR1 SGHDT, CDR2 YYEEEE. The length of the CDR3 is 14 residues. Here the CDR3 DNA reads TGTGCCAGCAGCTCCGCCGGGAGTCTCTACGAGCAGTACTTC. It translates to CASSSAGSLYEQYF.

V and J are TRBV5-1 and TRBJ2-7; D is ambiguous. V lost 1 base to trimming and J lost 5 bases, with 19 bases between them. Germline CDR1 SGHRS, CDR2 YFSETQ. The length of the CDR3 is 16 residues. The DNA for the CDR3 is TGCGCCAGCAGCTTGACTGGCGGCAATCTGGGCGACGAGCAGTACTTC. It is translated as CASSLTGGNLGDEQYF.

This clonotype was counted between two and nine times. This rearrangement joins TRBV7-8 to TRBJ2-5, with D perhaps TRBD1 (6 bases). In germline, CDR1 is SGHVS, CDR2 FQNEAQ. Trimming took off 2 bases at V and 3 bases at J, with 10 bases between the two ends. The CDR3 spans 14 residues. The DNA of the CDR3 is TGTGCCAGCAGCTTAAACAGGGCCGAAGAGACCCAGTACTTC. It translates to CASSLNRAEETQYF.

The count of this clonotype is one. The chain carries TRBV27 and TRBJ2-3, with TRBD1 identical over 7 bases. Germline lookup yields CDR1 MNHEY and CDR2 SMNVEV (reference sequence). V was clipped by 6 bases and J by 2 bases; unmatched bases: 11. The CDR3 runs to 16 residues. The CDR3 is CASRTRRGQFTDTQYF. CDR3 DNA sequence: TGTGCCAGCAGGACGCGACGGGGACAGTTCACAGATACGCAGTATTTT.

The rearrangement uses TRBV5-6 and TRBJ2-1; 12 bases align to TRBD2. The V gene end was trimmed by 4 bases and the J gene end by 12 bases; junction bases not matched to a gene: 8. The CDR3 has 14 amino acids. Germline CDR1 is SGHDT and CDR2 is YYEEEE. The CDR3 nucleotides read TGTGCCAGCAGCAGGACTAGCGGGAAGCTCTGGCAGTTCTTC. Translating it yields CASSRTSGKLWQFF.